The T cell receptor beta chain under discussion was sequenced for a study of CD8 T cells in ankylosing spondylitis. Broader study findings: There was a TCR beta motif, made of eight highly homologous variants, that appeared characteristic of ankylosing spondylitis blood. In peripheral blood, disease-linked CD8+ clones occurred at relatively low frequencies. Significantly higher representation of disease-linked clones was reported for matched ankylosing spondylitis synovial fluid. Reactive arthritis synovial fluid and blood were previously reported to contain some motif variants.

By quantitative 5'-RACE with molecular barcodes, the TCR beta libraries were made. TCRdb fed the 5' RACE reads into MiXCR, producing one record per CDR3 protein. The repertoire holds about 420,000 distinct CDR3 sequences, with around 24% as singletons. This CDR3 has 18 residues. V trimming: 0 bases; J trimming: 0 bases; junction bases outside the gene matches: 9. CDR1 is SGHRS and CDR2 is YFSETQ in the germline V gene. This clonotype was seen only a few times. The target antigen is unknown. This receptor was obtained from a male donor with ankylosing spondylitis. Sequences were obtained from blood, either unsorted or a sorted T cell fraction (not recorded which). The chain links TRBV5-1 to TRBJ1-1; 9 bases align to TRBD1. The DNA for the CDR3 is TGCGCCAGCAGCTTGGACGGACAGGGGTATGCTGTGAACACTGAAGCTTTCTTT. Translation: CASSLDGQGYAVNTEAFF.